This T cell receptor beta chain was identified in a study of cytomegalovirus exposure and HLA in healthy donors. CDR1 is GTSNPN and CDR2 is SVGIG in the germline V gene (reference sequence). The length of the CDR3 is 16 residues. V was trimmed by 0 bases and J by 5 bases, leaving 20 bases between them. PCR employed 60 Vbeta and 13 Jbeta primers. Sequenced by immunoSEQ multiplex PCR; TCRdb stores in-frame clones only, minus some. The sample shows about 200,000 clones, and around 6% sits with its ten largest clones. This sequence originates from a man aged 25 to 40 in good health and CMV-seronegative. The J gene is TRBJ2-7, the V gene TRBV30, with a possible D match to TRBD2 (6 bases). Sequences were obtained from PBMCs. This chain's CDR3 is CAWSVLGSGGLHEQYF. CDR3 bases: TGTGCCTGGAGTGTACTGGGTAGCGGAGGTCTCCACGAGCAGTACTTC.